This T cell receptor (beta chain) was obtained from a study of early T cells in non-severe SARS-CoV-2 infection. CDR3 length: 15 amino acids. With 5 bases removed from V and 4 bases from J, the gap between germline ends came to 18 bases. In germline, CDR1 is SQVTM, CDR2 ANQGSEA. In this sample, this clonotype turned up many times. MiXCR, run by TCRdb on the 5' RACE reads, gives a single entry per CDR3 protein. This sample has tens of thousands of distinct CDR3 sequences, with over 9.5% found just once. The chain recombines TRBV29-1 with TRBJ2-1; D is perhaps TRBD1 or TRBD2 (6 bases each). The material sequenced was whole blood, taken at baseline. The TCR sequence derives from an adult who was a healthcare worker with PCR-confirmed SARS-CoV-2 infection or an uninfected control (not recorded which). The CDR3 loop is CSVLPIGGGYNEQFF. CDR3 in DNA: TGCAGCGTTTTACCAATAGGGGGAGGTTACAATGAGCAGTTCTTC.